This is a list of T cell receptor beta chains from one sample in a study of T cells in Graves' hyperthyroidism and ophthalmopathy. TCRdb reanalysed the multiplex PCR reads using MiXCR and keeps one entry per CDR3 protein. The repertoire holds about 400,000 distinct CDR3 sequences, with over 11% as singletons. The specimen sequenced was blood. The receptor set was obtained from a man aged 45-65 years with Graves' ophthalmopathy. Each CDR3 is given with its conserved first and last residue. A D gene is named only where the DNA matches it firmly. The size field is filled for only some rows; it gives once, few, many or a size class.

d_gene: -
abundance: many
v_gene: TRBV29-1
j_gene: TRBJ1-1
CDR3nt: TGCAGCGTTCCCGGGTTAGGAAGGAATGGTGAAGCTTTCTTT
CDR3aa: CSVPGLGRNGEAFF

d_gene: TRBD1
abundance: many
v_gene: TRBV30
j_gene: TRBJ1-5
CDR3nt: TGTGCCTGGAGTACCACACAGGGGGATCAGCCCCAGCATTTT
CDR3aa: CAWSTTQGDQPQHF

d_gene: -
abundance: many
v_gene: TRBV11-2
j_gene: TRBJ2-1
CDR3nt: TGTGCCAGCAGCTTATTCATCAGTGATGAGCAGTTCTTC
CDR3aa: CASSLFISDEQFF

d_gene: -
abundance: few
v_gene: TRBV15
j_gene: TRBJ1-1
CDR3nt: TGTGCCACCAGCAGAGCTACGGGGAGAGGTGCTGAAGCTTTCTTT
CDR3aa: CATSRATGRGAEAFF

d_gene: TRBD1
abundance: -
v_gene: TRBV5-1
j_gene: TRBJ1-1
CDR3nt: TGCGCCAGCAGGTGGCAGGGGGAAGTGAACACTGAAGCTTTCTTT
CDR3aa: CASRWQGEVNTEAFF

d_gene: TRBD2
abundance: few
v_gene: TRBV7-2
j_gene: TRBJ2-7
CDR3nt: TGTGCCAGCAGCTTAGTGGCTAGCGGCTCCTCCTACGAGCAGTACTTC
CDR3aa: CASSLVASGSSYEQYF

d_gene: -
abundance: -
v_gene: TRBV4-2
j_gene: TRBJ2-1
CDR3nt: TGTGCCAGCAGCCGCGGACTACAGAACAATGAGCAGTTCTTC
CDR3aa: CASSRGLQNNEQFF

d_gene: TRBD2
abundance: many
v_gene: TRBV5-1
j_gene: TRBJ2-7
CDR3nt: TGCGCCAGCAGCACAGTTCCGGGACTAGTAGGTAGCTCCTACGAGCAGTACTTC
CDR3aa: CASSTVPGLVGSSYEQYF

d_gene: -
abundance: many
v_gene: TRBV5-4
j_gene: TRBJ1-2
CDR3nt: TGTGCCAGCAGCCCGCCCTCGAACTATGGCTACACCTTC
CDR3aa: CASSPPSNYGYTF

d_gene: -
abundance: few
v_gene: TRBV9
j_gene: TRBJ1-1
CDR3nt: TGTGCCAGCAGCCCTCGATTCCTCGGTTACACTGAAGCTTTCTTT
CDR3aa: CASSPRFLGYTEAFF

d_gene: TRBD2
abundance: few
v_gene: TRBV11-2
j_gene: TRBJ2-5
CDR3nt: TGTGCCAGCAGCTTAGTGGAACCGGGACTAGCGGGAGGCCAAGAGACCCAGTACTTC
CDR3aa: CASSLVEPGLAGGQETQYF

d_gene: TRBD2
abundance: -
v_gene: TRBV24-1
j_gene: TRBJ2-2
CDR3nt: TGTGCCACCAGTGTCGGAACAGGTCTAGCGGGAGGTGGGGAGCTGTTTTTT
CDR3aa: CATSVGTGLAGGGELFF

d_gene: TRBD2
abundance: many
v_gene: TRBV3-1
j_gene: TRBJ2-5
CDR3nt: TGTGCCAGCAGCCCCCCCGGACTAGCGGGGGCGGGAGAGACCCAGTACTTC
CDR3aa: CASSPPGLAGAGETQYF

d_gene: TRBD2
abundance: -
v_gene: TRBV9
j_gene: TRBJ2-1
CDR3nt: TGTGCCAGCAGCGTAGACGGGACTACTTACAATGAGCAGTTCTTC
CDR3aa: CASSVDGTTYNEQFF

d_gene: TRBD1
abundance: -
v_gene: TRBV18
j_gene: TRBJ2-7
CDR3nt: TGTGCCAGCTCAGCAGGGACAGGGGGCCGGTACGAGCAGTACTTC
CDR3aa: CASSAGTGGRYEQYF

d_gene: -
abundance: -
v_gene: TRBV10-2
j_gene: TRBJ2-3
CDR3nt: TGCGCCAGCAGTGAGGGACAGCAACTCACAGATACGCAGTATTTT
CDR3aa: CASSEGQQLTDTQYF